Detailed here is one T cell receptor beta chain. The data derive from a study of T cell changes during pregnancy in multiple sclerosis. The repertoire was sequenced with immunoSEQ multiplex PCR; TCRdb's copy has only in-frame clones and lacks some. This sample has 40,000 to 45,000 clones, with approximately 94% found just once. The CDR3 loop spans 13 amino acids. Trimming stripped 4 bases from V and 7 bases from J, with 15 bases between. The germline gives CDR1 SGHNT, CDR2 YYREEE (reference sequence). The material was peripheral blood, obtained in the third trimester of pregnancy. The receptor was isolated from a female donor with multiple sclerosis, enrolled in a pregnancy study. V is TRBV5-4 and J is TRBJ2-7; tentatively, D is TRBD1 (6 bases). This CDR3 is CASSPRDIREQYF. The CDR3 nucleotides read TGTGCCAGCAGCCCCAGGGACATTAGGGAGCAGTACTTC. Based on the CDR3 plus reference TRBV5-4 and TRBJ2-7, the full variable domain is ETGVTQSPTHLIKTRGQQVTLRCSSQSGHNTVSWYQQALGQGPQFIFQYYREEENGRGNFPPRFSGLQFPNYSSELNVNALELDDSALYLCASSPRDIREQYFGPGTRLTVT.